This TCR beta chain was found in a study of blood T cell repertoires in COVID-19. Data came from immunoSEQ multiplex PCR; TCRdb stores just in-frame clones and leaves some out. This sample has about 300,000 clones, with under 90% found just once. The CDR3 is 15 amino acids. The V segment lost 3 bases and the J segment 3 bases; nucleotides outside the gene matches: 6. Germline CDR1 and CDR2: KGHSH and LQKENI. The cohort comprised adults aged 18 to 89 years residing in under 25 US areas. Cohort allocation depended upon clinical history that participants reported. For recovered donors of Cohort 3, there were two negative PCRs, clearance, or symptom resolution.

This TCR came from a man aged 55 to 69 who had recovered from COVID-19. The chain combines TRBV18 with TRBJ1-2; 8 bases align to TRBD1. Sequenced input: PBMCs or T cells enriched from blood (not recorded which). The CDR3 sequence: CASSPTGTGDYGYTF. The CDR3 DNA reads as TGTGCCAGCTCACCTACCGGGACAGGTGACTATGGCTACACCTTC.